By proportion, the clone carrying this TCR beta chain is large. Other DNA sequences within the sample encode an identical CDR3. Autologous stem cell transplantation was followed by relapse in every patient, and brentuximab vedotin exposure varied. Measured with immunoSEQ multiplex PCR; TCRdb has only the in-frame clones, and not every one. Here the sample spans tens of thousands of clones, around 70% being singletons. This sample is part of a study of PD-1 blockade in classical Hodgkin lymphoma. Material: peripheral blood mononuclear cells (PBMCs), obtained before the second cycle of nivolumab. This TCR was sampled from a human donor with classical Hodgkin lymphoma.

Here the CDR3 reads CASSVGGDYGYTF. Here the CDR3 DNA reads TGTGCCAGCAGCGTGGGGGGTGACTATGGCTACACCTTC. This chain joins TRBV9 and TRBJ1-2; D may be TRBD1 (5 bases). This CDR3 has 13 residues. Trimming pared 2 bases from V and 3 bases from J, leaving 8 bases between. CDR1 is SGDLS, CDR2 YYNGEE, per germline.